This paragraph reports one TCR beta chain. The specificity of this receptor is unknown. It has no much larger one-base neighbor in the sample; base qualities were not kept. This specimen's time point label, interpreted: peripheral blood 6 weeks after treatment start. A cohort of about 27 patients with locally advanced or metastatic urothelial carcinoma, treated at Memorial Sloan Kettering on a trial protocol, was included. Peripheral blood mononuclear cells were collected pretreatment and during treatment, at between 1 and 8 total time points per patient. The Qiagen DNeasy Blood extraction kit was used to purify genomic DNA from total PBMCs and tumor samples. Collected pretreatment and during treatment, PBMCs were isolated and stored as previously described. These data are taken from a study of PD-L1 blockade in urothelial cancer listed by TCRdb under 2017. Regarding the complete study: All patients started therapy in about 2014 and received atezolizumab 1,200 mg intravenously every 3 weeks. About 85% of the roughly 30 patients were males with bladder-origin urothelial cancer, and about 65% of the roughly 30 reported a prior smoking history. An ECOG performance status of 0 or 1 was recorded for the patients, and 0 to 3 prior chemotherapy regimens had been received by the patients. Blood samples were analyzed 3 weeks after the start of treatment (second dose) and 6 weeks after the start of treatment. Blood samples yielded a median of roughly 150,000 T cells and roughly 80,000 unique TCRs, with median clonality 0.080. Somatic, immune and clinical correlates of response to PD-L1 blockade with atezolizumab in urothelial cancer were the focus of an exploratory multi-omic analysis. Pretreatment tumor samples and matched peripheral blood, collected serially before and after atezolizumab treatment, underwent TCR sequencing. Progression-free survival longer than 6 months counted as durable clinical benefit, and TCR features were additionally tested against both progression-free and overall survival. In the same patients who had TCR sequencing, pretreatment tumors also underwent whole exome sequencing and RNA sequencing. Durable clinical benefit was achieved by nine patients but not by the remaining 20. Pretreatment blood TCR-seq was available for 30 or so patients, at least one posttreatment blood collection was obtained for some 24 patients, and tumor TCR-seq was available for some 24 patients.

Synthetic TCR analog templates were spiked into each PCR so that absolute template abundance could be estimated from read counts. The immunoSEQ assay used bias-controlled V and J gene primers to amplify TCRbeta CDR3 regions from genomic DNA. Sequencing of rearranged TCRbeta segments was performed at approximately 20X coverage. In the original analysis: Sequencing errors were corrected by clustering and CDR3s were annotated against IMGT to assign V, D and J genes. Downstream analyses used only productive TCRbeta rearrangements, leaving out any out-of-frame or stop-codon sequences. Clonality was computed as one minus Shannon entropy normalized by the log of the number of unique productive sequences. Fisher's exact test with Benjamini-Hochberg correction, using a cutoff of adjusted p below 0.01, was how clones that differed between time points or between blood and tumor were identified. TCRdb took this table from immuneACCESS and kept in-frame rearrangements with V and J called. Such tables lack part of the clones; where checked against another copy, unresolved V genes explain under half of the gap, and the rest is unexplained. V and J calls and clone size come straight from that table; D and trimming were deduced from the DNA. A total of around 80,000 clones appear in this sample, 91% of them only once. The top ten clones comprise 0.87% of the sample.

Overall results and qualifications from the work: At 3 weeks after the start of treatment, tumor-associated TCR clones in peripheral blood had expanded more in patients with durable benefit (n of about 20, p = 0.022). Because the sample size was small (n of about 31) and many of the analyses were exploratory, the results are meant to be hypothesis-generating. A pretreatment peripheral blood TCR clonality below the median was linked to improved progression-free and overall survival.

The sample here was PBMCs, taken around atezolizumab (anti-PD-L1) treatment. The TCR comes from a woman older than 75 with urothelial cancer.

The DNA sequence reads TGTGCCACCAGCAGAGGTAAGGGACAGGGCGGCAATCAGCCCCAGCATTTT. The encoded protein is CATSRGKGQGGNQPQHF. The chain is assembled from TRBV15 and TRBJ1-5, with 9 junctional bases fitting TRBD1. As encoded in the germline V gene (reference sequence), CDR1 is LNHNV while CDR2 is YYDKDF. Ends trimmed: V by 1 base, J by 2 bases; bases unmatched to a gene: 6. Including cysteine and phenylalanine, the CDR3 has 17 amino acids. This entry keeps only the CDR3 DNA: 51 bases, framed from base 1.